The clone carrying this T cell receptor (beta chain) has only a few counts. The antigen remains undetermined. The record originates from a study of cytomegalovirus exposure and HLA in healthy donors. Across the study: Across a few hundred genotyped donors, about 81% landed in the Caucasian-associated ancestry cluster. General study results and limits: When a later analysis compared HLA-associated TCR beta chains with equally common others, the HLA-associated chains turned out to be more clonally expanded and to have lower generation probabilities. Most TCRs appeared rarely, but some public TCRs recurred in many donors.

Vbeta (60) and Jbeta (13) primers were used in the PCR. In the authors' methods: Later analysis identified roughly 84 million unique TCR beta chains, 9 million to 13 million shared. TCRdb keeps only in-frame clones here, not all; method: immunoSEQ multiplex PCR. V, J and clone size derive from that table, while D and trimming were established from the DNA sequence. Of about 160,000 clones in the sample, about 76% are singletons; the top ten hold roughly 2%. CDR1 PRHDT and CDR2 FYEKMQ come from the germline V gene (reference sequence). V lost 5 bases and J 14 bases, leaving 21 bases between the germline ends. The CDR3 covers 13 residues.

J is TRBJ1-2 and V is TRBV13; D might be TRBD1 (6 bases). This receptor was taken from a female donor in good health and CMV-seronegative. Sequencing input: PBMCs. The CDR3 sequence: CASSGRTDYHITF. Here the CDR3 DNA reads TGTGCCAGCAGCGGGCGGACAGACTATCACATAACCTTC.